This TCR beta chain was identified in a study of B cell selection in AIRE deficiency (dated by TCRdb to about 2019). Notes on the research overall: A comparison of TCRbeta repertoires of sorted blood CD4+ conventional T cells and regulatory T cells was made between AIRE-deficient patients and healthy controls. The TCR-sequenced cohort comprised roughly five AIRE-deficient APECED patients and roughly five healthy control donors. What the study reported, not specific to this receptor: About a third of the Treg TCRbeta sequences shared among healthy donors were found in patient Tconv cells, which suggests that Treg-biased clones were diverted into the Tconv compartment. Tconv and Treg cells from AIRE-deficient patients showed TCRBV gene usage, CDR3 length and TCR diversity similar to those of healthy donors. Among some 3,400 shared Treg TCRbeta sequences, less than 40% were shared exclusively among healthy donors and 9% to 10% exclusively among patients, which suggests that Treg selection is less efficient in the absence of AIRE. Only TCRbeta chains were sequenced, and around 35% of shared healthy-donor Treg sequences were also present in healthy Tconv cells, possibly due to differing TCRalpha chains. Shorter CDR3s were found in shared Treg sequences, reflecting a bias toward rearrangements containing few non-templated nucleotide insertions.

This clone has only one observation. Which antigen it targets is not known. The record has no base qualities; no much larger clone is one base away. Regulatory T cells were sorted as CD4+CD25hiCD127low/negative cells. Control samples came from healthy donors unrelated to the patients. Tconv and Treg cells for TCRbeta sequencing were sorted on a FACSAria flow cytometer. The sorted cells were collected in 5-ml round-bottom polystyrene tubes, and the dry cell pellets were frozen at -80 degrees C prior to sequencing. The immunoSEQ platform was used to sequence the TCRbeta chains. As for how the authors treated the data: Approximately 50,000 distinct TCRbeta sequences from patients and about 93,000 from healthy donors were obtained from pooled Treg repertoires. Treg TCRbeta sequences found in two or more individuals were defined as public, and these public Treg TCRbeta sequences were then searched for in Tconv repertoires. Differences between groups were assessed using Mann-Whitney U tests with Bonferroni-Dunn correction in GraphPad Prism 7.03. TCRdb obtained this table from immuneACCESS and retained in-frame rearrangements with V and J assigned. These tables miss some clones; where compared with another copy, unresolved V genes account for less than half of the shortfall, and the remainder is unexplained. D and trimming were read from the DNA, whereas the V and J calls and clone size are those reported in that table. The sample contains tens of thousands of clones, about nine tenths of them found a single time. The ten top clones hold roughly 1.5% of the sample.

CDR1 and CDR2 are read off the germline V gene as MNHNS and SASEGT. V lost 6 bases and J lost 4 bases; the stretch between them is 12 bases long. Inclusive of the bounding cysteine and phenylalanine, the CDR3 is 13 residues long. This entry keeps only the CDR3 DNA: 39 bases, framed from base 1. The sequencing sample was made of CD4+CD25+ Tregs sorted from PBMCs. The rearranged chain carries TRBV6-1 and TRBJ1-2; a weak D assignment points to TRBD1 (6 bases agree). The sequence derives from a human donor in good health. The base sequence is TGTGCCAGCAGCCTACAGGGCAGCTATGGCTACACCTTC. This is translated as CASSLQGSYGYTF.